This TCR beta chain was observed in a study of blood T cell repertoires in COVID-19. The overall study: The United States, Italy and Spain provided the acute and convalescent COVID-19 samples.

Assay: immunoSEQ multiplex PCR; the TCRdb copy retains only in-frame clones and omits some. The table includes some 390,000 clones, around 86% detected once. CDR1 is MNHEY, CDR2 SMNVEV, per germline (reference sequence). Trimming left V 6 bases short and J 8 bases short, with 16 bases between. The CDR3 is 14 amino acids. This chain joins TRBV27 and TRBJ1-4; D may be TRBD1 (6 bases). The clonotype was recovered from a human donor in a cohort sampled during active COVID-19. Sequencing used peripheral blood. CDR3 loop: CASRSRGQWEKLFF. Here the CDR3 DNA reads TGTGCCAGCAGATCTCGGGGACAATGGGAAAAACTGTTTTTT.